The 26 T cell receptor beta chains below were found in one sample sequenced in a study of blood T cell repertoires in COVID-19. The repertoire was sequenced with immunoSEQ multiplex PCR; TCRdb's copy has only in-frame clones and lacks some. The table has around 380,000 clones, about four fifths seen once; the top ten hold more than 0.95%. Material: peripheral blood. Every receptor here comes from a human donor with acute or convalescent COVID-19. The donor label of this sample is uncertain.

The CDR3 reads CASRNGQGAQRAFF. In DNA form, the CDR3 reads TGTGCCAGCAGAAACGGACAGGGGGCGCAGAGGGCTTTCTTT. V is TRBV6-5 and J is TRBJ1-1; 11 bases fit TRBD1. V shed 6 bases and J 11 bases; nucleotides not matched to a gene: 11. The germline V gene encodes CDR1 MNHEY and CDR2 SVGAGI. The CDR3 runs to 14 residues.

The gene calls are TRBV19 and TRBJ1-1; 7 bases agree with TRBD1. CDR3 length: 14 residues. Germline assignment: CDR1 LNHDA and CDR2 SQIVND (reference sequence). Losses at the gene ends were 5 bases for V and 4 bases for J; bases not matched to a gene: 7. Here the CDR3 reads CASSPRQGRTEAFF. The CDR3 DNA reads TGTGCCAGTAGTCCCCGACAGGGTCGCACTGAAGCTTTCTTT. The variable domain in full, completed from reference TRBV19 and TRBJ1-1, reads DGGITQSPKYLFRKEGQNVTLSCEQNLNHDAMYWYRQDPGQGLRLIYYSQIVNDFQKGDIAEGYSVSREKKESFPLTVTSAQKNPTAFYLCASSPRQGRTEAFFGQGTRLTVV.

This clone appeared a few times. This chain links TRBV5-1 with TRBJ1-2; 8 bases line up with TRBD1. With V trimmed by 4 bases and J by 2 bases, 7 bases remained unmatched. CDR3 size: 15 residues. Germline assignment: CDR1 SGHRS and CDR2 YFSETQ. CDR3 in amino acids: CASSRGQEGNYGYTF. CDR3 DNA sequence: TGCGCCAGCAGCAGGGGACAGGAAGGGAACTATGGCTACACCTTC.

This clone was seen a few times. V is TRBV27 and J is TRBJ2-2; D gene ambiguous. CDR1 is MNHEY and CDR2 is SMNVEV in the germline V gene (reference sequence). Trimming cost V 3 bases and J 1 base, with 6 bases left between them. CDR3 length: 14 residues. As DNA, the CDR3 is TGTGCCAGCAGTTTCGGTCTGAACACCGGGGAGCTGTTTTTT. Amino acid sequence: CASSFGLNTGELFF.

This clone was seen a single time. The V and J genes are TRBV28 and TRBJ2-3; the D gene is possibly TRBD1 (6 bases). The CDR3 extends over 17 amino acids. V was cut by 5 bases and J by 1 base, with 19 bases left in between. Germline V lookup: CDR1 MDHEN, CDR2 SYDVKM. In nucleotides, the CDR3 is TGTGCCAGCAGTAGAACGGGACATTTTAAGGGCACAGATACGCAGTATTTT. Translation: CASSRTGHFKGTDTQYF.

This clone occurred a few times. The chain uses TRBV30 and TRBJ1-2, with 7 bases that match TRBD1. In germline, CDR1 is GTSNPN, CDR2 SVGIG (reference sequence). This CDR3 is 14 amino acids long. The J segment lost 4 bases and the V segment lost 3 bases, leaving 8 bases of the junction unmatched. In nucleotides, the CDR3 is TGTGCCTGGAGGCAAGGACAGGCCGCCTATGGCTACACCTTC. This codes for CAWRQGQAAYGYTF.

The chain employs TRBV4-2 and TRBJ1-6, with 10 bases that match TRBD1. This CDR3 comprises 14 residues. Trimming took 3 bases from V and 9 from J; bases not matched to a gene: 2. Germline loops: CDR1 LGHNA, CDR2 YNFKEQ. The CDR3 sequence: CASSQDRGASPLHF. The CDR3 DNA reads as TGTGCCAGCAGCCAGGACAGGGGGGCTTCACCCCTCCACTTT.

The chain couples TRBV5-4 to TRBJ1-6, with 9 bases matching TRBD1. The J segment lost 6 bases and the V segment lost 5 bases, leaving 6 bases of the junction unmatched. CDR1 and CDR2 from the germline V gene are SGHNT and YYREEE (reference sequence). The CDR3 consists of 15 residues. The CDR3 DNA reads as TGTGCCAGCAGGACTGGGACAGGGCTTAATTCACCCCTCCACTTT. This sequence encodes CASRTGTGLNSPLHF.

This chain joins TRBV5-5 and TRBJ1-3; 8 nucleotides match TRBD1. The length of the CDR3 is 16 residues. V lost 0 bases and J lost 2; bases outside the gene matches: 4. CDR1 SGHKS and CDR2 YYEKEE come from the germline V gene (reference sequence). The CDR3 DNA sequence: TGTGCCAGCAGCTTGGCTCTGACAGGGGCTGGAAACACCATATATTTT. It is translated as CASSLALTGAGNTIYF.

The V call is TRBV5-4, the J call TRBJ2-1, with D maybe TRBD1 (5 bases). The CDR3 covers 16 residues. Trimming took 5 bases from V and 0 from J, leaving 15 bases between them. Germline V gives CDR1 SGHNT, CDR2 YYREEE (reference sequence). The CDR3 sequence is CASSEGHLSSYNEQFF. The CDR3 DNA follows: TGTGCCAGCAGTGAAGGACACCTGAGCTCCTACAATGAGCAGTTCTTC.

The V and J genes are TRBV11-2 and TRBJ2-7; TRBD1 agrees at 8 bases. Germline V CDR1 and CDR2: SGHAT, FQNNGV. The CDR3 is 14 amino acids. The ends lost 5 bases at V and 3 bases at J; junction bases unmatched: 6. CDR3 amino acids: CASSQGQGFYEQYF. CDR3 bases: TGTGCCAGCAGCCAAGGACAGGGTTTCTACGAGCAGTACTTC.

The CDR3 DNA reads TGTGCCAGCACGAGCGGAGGCTCCCTCTATGGCTACACCTTC. Translated, it gives CASTSGGSLYGYTF. This sequence joins TRBV6-5 and TRBJ1-2, with unresolved D. The V end was cut by 7 bases, the J end by 4 bases, with 16 bases between. Per the germline V gene, CDR1 is MNHEY and CDR2 is SVGAGI. This CDR3 region has 14 residues.

This chain links TRBV15 with TRBJ1-4, with D maybe TRBD1 (6 bases). The V and J ends lost 5 bases and 9 bases respectively, with 13 bases between them. The length of the CDR3 is 13 residues. CDR1 and CDR2 from the germline V gene are LNHNV and YYDKDF (reference sequence). CDR3 sequence: CATSEWGLQKLFF. CDR3 bases: TGTGCCACCAGCGAATGGGGGCTCCAAAAACTGTTTTTT.

This chain connects TRBV18 to TRBJ1-1; maybe TRBD1 (5 bases). This CDR3 is 16 amino acids long. With 4 bases removed from V and 10 bases from J, the gap between germline ends came to 25 bases. Germline V lookup: CDR1 KGHSH, CDR2 LQKENI. Written as DNA, the CDR3 is TGTGCCAGCTCACTGGGAGGGGAGAATTCACAAGTGAGAGCTTTCTTT. It translates to CASSLGGENSQVRAFF.

This sequence joins TRBV30 and TRBJ2-3; 9 bases align to TRBD2. The CDR3 spans 16 residues. The trim removed 0 bases at V and 0 bases at J, leaving 4 bases unmatched. In germline, CDR1 is GTSNPN, CDR2 SVGIG (reference sequence). This CDR3 reads CAWSVGLAGSTDTQYF. The CDR3 region has the DNA TGTGCCTGGAGTGTAGGGCTAGCGGGAAGCACAGATACGCAGTATTTT.

This clone was observed a single time. The chain carries TRBV4-1 and TRBJ2-7, with a weak D call TRBD2 (6 bases). Trimming left V 4 bases short and J 3 bases short, with 13 bases between. Per germline, CDR1 MGHRA and CDR2 YSYEKL. There are 14 residues in the CDR3. CDR3 nucleotides: TGCGCCAGCAGCCCATATGGCGGGAACTACGAGCAGTACTTC. Translated: CASSPYGGNYEQYF.

The V call is TRBV14, the J call TRBJ2-7; possible D gene TRBD1, 6 bases. CDR3 length: 13 amino acids. Trimming stripped 4 bases from V and 4 bases from J, with 11 bases between. Germline lookup yields CDR1 SGHDN and CDR2 FVKESK. The CDR3 spells CASSLIRGYEQYF. CDR3 coding DNA: TGTGCCAGCAGCCTAATCAGGGGATACGAGCAGTACTTC.

This clone was seen only a few times. Other DNA sequences of this sample code for an identical CDR3. This rearrangement joins TRBV5-1 to TRBJ1-2, with TRBD1 matching over 8 bases. CDR1 and CDR2 from the germline V gene are SGHRS and YFSETQ. Unmatched junction bases numbered 6, after V lost 0 bases and J lost 8 bases. The CDR3 has 14 amino acids. Here the CDR3 reads CASSLGDRGYGYTF. CDR3 bases: TGCGCCAGCAGCTTGGGAGACAGGGGTTACGGCTACACCTTC. The complete variable domain, with remaining parts taken from reference TRBV5-1 and TRBJ1-2, reads KAGVTQTPRYLIKTRGQQVTLSCSPISGHRSVSWYQQTPGQGLQFLFEYFSETQRNKGNFPGRFSGRQFSNSRSEMNVSTLELGDSALYLCASSLGDRGYGYTFGSGTRLTVV.

The chain is built from TRBV6-5 and TRBJ1-1; the match to TRBD1 covers 12 bases. The CDR3 spans 15 residues. Germline V CDR1 and CDR2: MNHEY, SVGAGI. V shed 5 bases, J shed 4 bases, and the junction held 5 bases outside the gene matches. CDR3 residues: CASSRGQGAFTEAFF. Written as DNA, the CDR3 is TGTGCCAGCAGTAGGGGACAGGGGGCTTTCACTGAAGCTTTCTTT.

The chain carries TRBV7-8 and TRBJ2-1; 7 nucleotides match TRBD1. CDR3 length equals 16 residues. Unmatched junction bases numbered 12, after V lost 3 bases and J lost 7 bases. Germline CDR1 reads SGHVS; CDR2 reads FQNEAQ. The DNA for the CDR3 is TGTGCCAGCAGCTTTTTATCGAGACAGGGTTGGAATGAGCAGTTCTTC. Translated, it gives CASSFLSRQGWNEQFF.

The chain links TRBV7-9 to TRBJ1-1; 8 bases are a match to TRBD1. Per the germline V gene, CDR1 is SEHNR and CDR2 is FQNEAQ (reference sequence). The junction had 5 bases not matched to a gene; V was cut back by 6 bases and J by 5 bases. The CDR3 consists of 13 residues. The CDR3 DNA is TGTGCCAGCAGACCACAGGGGGAGACTGAAGCTTTCTTT. It is translated as CASRPQGETEAFF.

The chain combines TRBV11-2 with TRBJ1-1; TRBD1 matches at 7 bases. V gave up 3 bases and J gave up 5 bases; unmatched junction bases: 6. The CDR3 is made up of 14 amino acids. The germline V gene encodes CDR1 SGHAT and CDR2 FQNNGV. CDR3 residues: CASSFRQGLTEAFF. As DNA, the CDR3 is TGTGCCAGCAGCTTTAGACAGGGTCTTACTGAAGCTTTCTTT. Drawing the rest from reference TRBV11-2 and TRBJ1-1, the complete variable domain is EAGVAQSPRYKIIEKRQSVAFWCNPISGHATLYWYQQILGQGPKLLIQFQNNGVVDDSQLPKDRFSAERLKGVDSTLKIQPAKLEDSAVYLCASSFRQGLTEAFFGQGTRLTVV.

This sequence joins TRBV7-6 and TRBJ2-1, with 15 bases that match TRBD2. The CDR3 spans 20 residues. The V and J ends lost 0 bases and 2 bases, in that order; junction bases with no gene match: 8. Germline assignment: CDR1 SGHVS and CDR2 FNYEAQ. The chain's CDR3 is CASSLAPGTSGGPAYNEQFF. CDR3 sequence (DNA): TGTGCCAGCAGCTTAGCGCCCGGGACTAGCGGGGGGCCAGCCTACAATGAGCAGTTCTTC.

This chain uses TRBV15 with TRBJ1-1; 7 bases align to TRBD1. V dropped 1 base and J dropped 7; count of bases not matched to a gene: 6. Germline V gene lookup returns CDR1 LNHNV and CDR2 YYDKDF (reference sequence). The CDR3 is 14 amino acids. The CDR3 spells CATSRGDRDHEAFF. CDR3 bases: TGTGCCACCAGCAGAGGGGACAGAGACCATGAAGCTTTCTTT.

The J gene is TRBJ2-5, the V gene TRBV6-5; D remains ambiguous. Per germline, CDR1 MNHEY and CDR2 SVGAGI. The CDR3 length is 13 residues. The V and J ends lost 11 bases and 5 bases respectively, with 18 bases between them. The CDR3 here is CASSPTVEETQYF. The CDR3 DNA is TGTGCCTCGAGTCCCACGGTCGAGGAGACCCAGTACTTC.

The chain uses TRBV6-1 and TRBJ1-2; no definite D call. This CDR3 has 13 amino acids. Germline CDR1 MNHNS, CDR2 SASEGT. Trimming shortened V by 1 base and J by 5 bases, and 8 bases separated the two germline ends. CDR3 nucleotides: TGTGCCAGCAGTGAAGTTCGGGGATATGGCTACACCTTC. This codes for CASSEVRGYGYTF.